This T cell receptor (beta chain) was identified during a study of cytomegalovirus exposure and HLA in healthy donors. Deletions cut 4 bases from V and 2 bases from J, with 5 bases between. The CDR3 runs to 12 residues. Looked up from germline, CDR1 is ENHRY and CDR2 is SYGVKD. PCR used 60 Vbeta primers and 13 Jbeta primers. Assay: immunoSEQ multiplex PCR; the TCRdb copy retains only in-frame clones and omits some. Found here are under 150,000 clones, about 80% of them singletons; the top ten hold roughly 1.4%. Sequencing used PBMCs. The clonotype was recovered from a man aged 30-40 years in good health and CMV-seropositive. The chain joins TRBV10-3 to TRBJ1-2; D remains unclear. The CDR3 is CAISAQNYGYTF. The CDR3 coding sequence is TGTGCCATCAGTGCCCAGAACTATGGCTACACCTTC.